This entry lists 15 T cell receptor beta chains sequenced from one sample in a study of T-cell reconstitution after alpha-beta-depleted transplantation in children. The library targeted TCRbeta and was prepared with unique molecular identifiers. TCRdb processed the PCR reads anew with MiXCR; each CDR3 protein has one entry. The table includes about 340,000 distinct CDR3 sequences, about 14% detected once. Sequenced here: PBMCs, sampled from the stem cell graft. The receptors here all came from a human donor who donated a stem cell graft to a child with Fanconi anemia.

This clonotype has a handful of counts. DNA of the CDR3: TGTGCCAGCAGCCCGGGACTAGCGAGGCGGGAGACCCAGTACTTC. Translating it yields CASSPGLARRETQYF. This chain connects TRBV5-4 to TRBJ2-5; TRBD2 matches at 10 bases. Per the germline V gene, CDR1 is SGHNT and CDR2 is YYREEE (reference sequence). The CDR3 totals 15 residues. Trimming removed 4 bases from V and 5 bases from J; junction bases left unmatched: 8.

This clonotype occurred many times. The chain couples TRBV27 to TRBJ2-1; 10 positions match TRBD2. CDR1 and CDR2 (germline): MNHEY, SMNVEV (reference sequence). CDR3 length equals 15 residues. Trimming removed 5 bases from V and 5 bases from J; junction bases left unmatched: 6. In DNA, the CDR3 is TGTGCCAGCAGTCCCCTCGGGACTAGCGACAATGAGCAGTTCTTC. Translated, it gives CASSPLGTSDNEQFF.

This clonotype was counted a few times. The chain carries TRBV25-1 and TRBJ2-5, with unresolved D. This CDR3 comprises 16 residues. The germline gives CDR1 MGHDK, CDR2 SYGVNS. V lost 3 bases and J 5 bases, leaving 19 bases between the germline ends. The CDR3 bases are TGTGCCAGCAGTGAGCGGCCTCCGACCATTGGGGAGACCCAGTACTTC. This sequence encodes CASSERPPTIGETQYF.

The chain uses TRBV20-1 and TRBJ2-3, with D possibly matching TRBD1 (5 bases). Germline V gene data show CDR1 as DFQATT and CDR2 as SNEGSKA (reference sequence). The CDR3 contains 15 residues. V was trimmed by 4 bases and J by 0 bases, leaving 14 bases between them. The CDR3 reads CSAIGVASSTDTQYF. The CDR3 nucleotides are TGCAGTGCTATAGGGGTTGCCTCTAGCACAGATACGCAGTATTTT.

This clonotype was seen a few times. V gene TRBV5-1 combines with J gene TRBJ1-4; perhaps TRBD1 as D (6 bases). V was cut by 2 bases and J by 5 bases, with 7 bases left in between. CDR1 and CDR2 from the germline V gene are SGHRS and YFSETQ. The CDR3 is 13 amino acids. The CDR3 DNA reads as TGCGCCAGCAGCTTAAGGGGGAATGAAAAACTGTTTTTT. The encoded protein is CASSLRGNEKLFF.

This clonotype has at least ten counts. The chain uses TRBV12-3 or TRBV12-4 and TRBJ2-3, with 11 bases matching TRBD2. The CDR3 runs 15 residues. With V trimmed by 6 bases and J by 5 bases, 7 bases remained unmatched. The CDR3 region has the DNA TGTGCCAGCAGGCAAACTAGCGGGGGCGAAGATACGCAGTATTTT. This translates into CASRQTSGGEDTQYF.

CDR3 in amino acids: CASSLGRANTGELFF. The DNA for the CDR3 is TGTGCCAGCAGCTTAGGGCGAGCGAACACCGGGGAGCTGTTTTTT. The J gene is TRBJ2-2, the V gene TRBV7-6; D not resolved. CDR1 SGHVS and CDR2 FNYEAQ come from the germline V gene. The CDR3 extends over 15 amino acids. The V end was cut by 1 base, the J end by 0 bases, with 6 bases between.

The chain joins TRBV20-1 to TRBJ1-5, with D unclear. The CDR3 spans 12 residues. Looked up from germline, CDR1 is DFQATT and CDR2 is SNEGSKA (reference sequence). Trimming removed 5 bases from V and 6 bases from J, with 11 bases in between. CDR3 region: CSAGVSGQPQHF. For the CDR3, the DNA is TGCAGTGCTGGAGTATCAGGTCAGCCCCAGCATTTT.

The chain uses TRBV30 and TRBJ2-6; D is uncertain. Germline loops: CDR1 GTSNPN, CDR2 SVGIG (reference sequence). Trimming cost V 0 bases and J 1 base, with 7 bases left between them. The CDR3 totals 15 residues. Here the CDR3 reads CAWSVGLSGANVLTF. CDR3 bases: TGTGCCTGGAGTGTAGGGCTATCTGGGGCCAACGTCCTGACTTTC.

This rearrangement joins TRBV4-3 to TRBJ2-6, with 8 positions matching TRBD1. Per the germline V gene, CDR1 is LGHNA and CDR2 is YSLEER. The CDR3 is 18 residues long. V dropped 3 bases and J dropped 2; count of bases not matched to a gene: 9. CDR3 sequence: CASSQAPMTGAGANVLTF. As DNA, the CDR3 is TGCGCCAGCAGCCAGGCCCCCATGACAGGGGCTGGGGCCAACGTCCTGACTTTC.

This clonotype was picked up many times. The rearrangement joins TRBV10-3 to TRBJ2-1, with D tentatively TRBD1 or TRBD2 (6 bases each). The germline V gene encodes CDR1 ENHRY and CDR2 SYGVKD. The CDR3 has 14 residues. Trimming shortened V by 6 bases and J by 5 bases, and 14 bases separated the two germline ends. The DNA of the CDR3 is TGTGCCATCAGGGTGACTAGGGGGGACAATGAGCAGTTCTTC. It codes for CAIRVTRGDNEQFF.

This clonotype has a handful of counts. The V call is TRBV7-2, the J call TRBJ1-2; D not certain. CDR1 is SGHTA, CDR2 FQGNSA, per germline. With 5 bases removed from V and 3 bases from J, the gap between germline ends came to 16 bases. The CDR3 length is 15 residues. CDR3: CASSPTSDNYYGYTF. CDR3 coding DNA: TGTGCCAGCAGCCCAACTAGCGACAACTACTATGGCTACACCTTC.

Only a few counts were recorded for this clonotype. This rearrangement joins TRBV6-2 or TRBV6-3 to TRBJ1-5; 11 bases map to TRBD1. After removal of 2 bases from V and 4 bases from J, the junction contained 7 bases not matched to a gene. CDR1 is MNHEY and CDR2 is SVGEGT in the germline V gene. CDR3 size: 17 residues. The CDR3 DNA reads as TGTGCCAGCAGTTACATGACCGGGACAGGGGGTAATCAGCCCCAGCATTTT. It translates to CASSYMTGTGGNQPQHF.

This clonotype has ten or more counts. The V call is TRBV7-8, the J call TRBJ2-1; a possible D gene is TRBD1 (6 bases). Trimming shortened V by 2 bases and J by 10 bases, and 12 bases separated the two germline ends. The CDR3 is 13 residues long. CDR1 and CDR2 from the germline V gene are SGHVS and FQNEAQ. CDR3 amino acids: CASSLPTGREQFF. CDR3 nucleotide sequence: TGTGCCAGCAGCTTACCCACAGGGAGAGAGCAGTTCTTC.

CDR3 nucleotides: TGTGCCAGCGGGCCACAGGGGGCGAGCTTCGTGGAGACCCAGTACTTC. Its protein is CASGPQGASFVETQYF. The chain joins TRBV10-3 to TRBJ2-5; 9 nucleotides match TRBD1. The CDR3 consists of 16 residues. CDR1 ENHRY and CDR2 SYGVKD come from the germline V gene. V gave up 10 bases and J gave up 5 bases; unmatched junction bases: 17.